The 13 T cell receptor beta chains in this list originate from one sample, sequenced in a study of high-grade serous ovarian cancer treatment subgroups. Clones were sequenced by immunoSEQ multiplex PCR, and TCRdb holds only the in-frame ones, with some missing. Counted here are 5,500 to 6,000 clones, 55% to 75% occurring once; the ten biggest clones make up roughly 7.7%. Tumor samples were taken before definitive surgery or chemotherapy. Sequences were obtained from tumor tissue. Receptors were obtained from a human donor with high-grade serous ovarian cancer.

V usage is TRBV10-3 and J usage is TRBJ2-1, with 8 bases that match TRBD1. The CDR3 runs 13 residues. The V gene's germline CDR1 is ENHRY and CDR2 SYGVKD. V gave up 10 bases and J gave up 9 bases; unmatched junction bases: 11. CDR3 region: CASRHQGATEQFF. In DNA form, the CDR3 reads TGTGCCAGCAGACATCAGGGGGCCACTGAGCAGTTCTTC.

The chain's CDR3 is CASRDSSRGYTF. CDR3 nucleotide sequence: TGCGCCAGCAGAGACTCATCGCGGGGCTACACCTTC. The rearrangement joins TRBV10-2 to TRBJ1-2; D gene unclear. The V end was cut by 6 bases, the J end by 8 bases, with 13 bases between. From germline, CDR1 is WSHSY and CDR2 SAAADI. The CDR3 contains 12 residues.

V is TRBV27 and J is TRBJ2-5; D may match TRBD1 or TRBD2 (5 bases each). The CDR3 loop spans 14 amino acids. Germline CDR1 reads MNHEY; CDR2 reads SMNVEV (reference sequence). Trimming removed 4 bases from V and 7 bases from J, with 16 bases in between. The CDR3 sequence is CASSSTGAGGTQYF. In DNA, the CDR3 is TGTGCCAGCAGTTCAACCGGGGCTGGAGGGACCCAGTACTTC.

The chain combines TRBV25-1 with TRBJ1-4; D is ambiguous. This CDR3 is 15 amino acids long. V gave up 3 bases and J gave up 7 bases, with 15 bases separating them. Germline CDR1 MGHDK, CDR2 SYGVNS. CDR3 in amino acids: CASSDSGEVAEKLFF. CDR3 nucleotide sequence: TGTGCCAGCAGTGATTCCGGCGAAGTTGCTGAAAAACTGTTTTTT.

The rearrangement uses TRBV7-9 and TRBJ1-2, with D hard to call. Germline CDR1 and CDR2: SEHNR and FQNEAQ (reference sequence). This CDR3 is 14 amino acids long. Deletions cut 7 bases from V and 2 bases from J, with 14 bases between. The CDR3 spells CASTFGVGNYGYTF. For the CDR3, the DNA is TGTGCCAGCACCTTCGGCGTCGGGAACTATGGCTACACCTTC. Combining the CDR3 with reference TRBV7-9 and TRBJ1-2 gives the whole variable domain DTGVSQNPRHKITKRGQNVTFRCDPISEHNRLYWYRQTLGQGPEFLTYFQNEAQLEKSRLLSDRFSAERPKGSFSTLEIQRTEQGDSAMYLCASTFGVGNYGYTFGSGTRLTVV.

The chain's CDR3 is CAISDTLTSSYEQYF. The DNA of the CDR3 is TGTGCCATCAGTGATACCCTTACCAGCTCCTACGAGCAGTACTTC. J is TRBJ2-7 and V is TRBV10-3; D uncertain. Trimming took off 3 bases at V and 0 bases at J, with 12 bases between the two ends. CDR1 and CDR2 (germline): ENHRY, SYGVKD. The CDR3 sequence is 15 residues long.

This chain joins TRBV28 and TRBJ1-2; no definite D call. The V gene lost 5 bases and the J gene lost 6 bases, with 16 bases spanning the gap. From germline, CDR1 is MDHEN and CDR2 SYDVKM. The CDR3 length is 14 residues. The CDR3 DNA reads TGTGCCAGCAGTAAAGGCGGGTCGGAAAATGGCTACACCTTC. This gives the protein CASSKGGSENGYTF.

The chain recombines TRBV6-5 with TRBJ1-2, with D possibly being TRBD1 (6 bases). Trimming took off 0 bases at V and 4 bases at J, with 15 bases between the two ends. The length of the CDR3 is 16 residues. Germline V gives CDR1 MNHEY, CDR2 SVGAGI. The CDR3, as DNA: TGTGCCAGCAGTTACTCGAGTGGCGACAGGCTCTATGGCTACACCTTC. Translating gives CASSYSSGDRLYGYTF.

The genes are TRBV7-9 and TRBJ1-1, with 7 bases lining up with TRBD1. Germline V gives CDR1 SEHNR, CDR2 FQNEAQ (reference sequence). CDR3 length: 18 amino acids. The trim removed 4 bases at V and 0 bases at J, leaving 14 bases unmatched. CDR3 nucleotide sequence: TGTGCCAGCAGCTCGGCCCAGGGGGACTCTTTCATGAACACTGAAGCTTTCTTT. Residues: CASSSAQGDSFMNTEAFF.

The CDR3 DNA reads as TGTGCCAGCAGCTCAAAACAGGGGGCGCAGGGATTGCAGTACTTC. Protein sequence: CASSSKQGAQGLQYF. The V and J genes are TRBV5-4 and TRBJ2-7; 9 bases map to TRBD1. This CDR3 comprises 15 residues. Unmatched junction bases numbered 13, after V lost 3 bases and J lost 9 bases. CDR1 SGHNT and CDR2 YYREEE come from the germline V gene (reference sequence).

This clone occurred once. The chain carries TRBV7-2 and TRBJ1-4; D ambiguous. Germline assignment: CDR1 SGHTA and CDR2 FQGNSA. Trimming removed 2 bases at V and 2 bases at J, with 9 bases between. The CDR3 is made up of 15 amino acids. The CDR3: CASSLSYVTNEKLFF. CDR3 nucleotide sequence: TGTGCCAGCAGCTTATCATATGTCACTAATGAAAAACTGTTTTTT.

V gene TRBV19 combines with J gene TRBJ1-1; no clear D gene. Trimming took 1 base from V and 0 from J, leaving 9 bases between them. The CDR3 runs 15 residues. CDR1 is LNHDA and CDR2 is SQIVND in the germline V gene (reference sequence). This CDR3 reads CASSIAGGVNTEAFF. CDR3 in DNA: TGTGCCAGTAGTATAGCGGGAGGAGTGAACACTGAAGCTTTCTTT. Full variable domain (rest looked up from reference TRBV19 and TRBJ1-1): DGGITQSPKYLFRKEGQNVTLSCEQNLNHDAMYWYRQDPGQGLRLIYYSQIVNDFQKGDIAEGYSVSREKKESFPLTVTSAQKNPTAFYLCASSIAGGVNTEAFFGQGTRLTVV.

The chain joins TRBV5-1 to TRBJ2-7, with 8 bases that match TRBD2. Germline values: CDR1 SGHRS, CDR2 YFSETQ. The trim removed 4 bases at V and 5 bases at J, leaving 8 bases unmatched. The CDR3 covers 14 residues. The CDR3 spells CASSMVSGAHEQYF. CDR3 nucleotides: TGCGCCAGCAGCATGGTTAGCGGGGCTCACGAGCAGTACTTC.